Listed below are T cell receptor beta chains from one sample, sequenced in a study of blood T cell repertoires in COVID-19. The method was immunoSEQ multiplex PCR; TCRdb's version includes in-frame clones alone and lacks a portion of them. This table holds 96,000 or so clones, roughly 90% found once. Sequenced input: peripheral blood. Receptor source: a man aged 60 to 69 with acute or convalescent COVID-19. The CDR3 runs from the conserved cysteine through the conserved F or W. A D gene is named only where the DNA matches it firmly. Clone sizes are given selectively: once, few, many, or a class where the clone is expanded.

j_gene | d_gene | len | v_gene | abundance | CDR3nt | CDR3aa
TRBJ1-2 | NA | 13 | TRBV12-3/TRBV12-4 | NA | TGTGCCAGCAGTTTATCAATTGGGCATGGCTACACCTTC | CASSLSIGHGYTF
TRBJ2-7 | TRBD1 | 16 | TRBV4-3 | few | TGCGCCAGCAGCCAAGGGTCCCCAGGGGGCGTTCACGAGCAGTACTTC | CASSQGSPGGVHEQYF
TRBJ2-5 | TRBD1 | 16 | TRBV28 | NA | TGTGCCAGCAGTCACCTTAGGACAGGGGGCCCCGGGACCCAGTACTTC | CASSHLRTGGPGTQYF
TRBJ1-2 | NA | 14 | TRBV19 | NA | TGTGCCAGTAGTATTATTGACAGGAACTATGGCTACACCTTC | CASSIIDRNYGYTF
TRBJ2-7 | TRBD2 | 16 | TRBV5-6 | NA | TGTGCCAGCAGCTTGGCCCTGGCGGGAGCTCGTAGCGAGCAGTACTTC | CASSLALAGARSEQYF
TRBJ2-3 | TRBD1 | 15 | TRBV6-5 | NA | TGTGCCAGCAGTCCACCAAGGACAGGAACAGATACGCAGTATTTT | CASSPPRTGTDTQYF
TRBJ2-7 | TRBD2 | 13 | TRBV19 | NA | TGTGCCAGTAGTACACGGGGGAGGGACGAGCAGTACTTC | CASSTRGRDEQYF
TRBJ2-7 | NA | 15 | TRBV7-6 | NA | TGTGCCAGCAGCTTAGAGGGGGGGGTCGCCTACGAGCAGTACTTC | CASSLEGGVAYEQYF
TRBJ2-7 | TRBD1 | 15 | TRBV28 | once | TGTGCCAGCACCGAAGCTGGACAGGGGTTCAACGAGCAGTACTTC | CASTEAGQGFNEQYF
TRBJ2-6 | NA | 15 | TRBV29-1 | NA | TGCAGCGTTGAATTATACAACTCTGGGGCCAACGTCCTGACTTTC | CSVELYNSGANVLTF
TRBJ2-2 | TRBD2 | 16 | TRBV19 | NA | TGTGCCAGCAAAAAAAGCGGGAGTTTTAACACCGGGGAGCTGTTTTTT | CASKKSGSFNTGELFF
TRBJ2-5 | TRBD2 | 15 | TRBV9 | NA | TGTGCCAGCAGCCCTAGAGGTAGCGGGCAAGAGACCCAGTACTTC | CASSPRGSGQETQYF
TRBJ1-2 | NA | 12 | TRBV10-2 | NA | TGCGCCAGCAGTGAAGACAGCTATGGCTACACCTTC | CASSEDSYGYTF
TRBJ2-5 | TRBD1 | 16 | TRBV24-1 | NA | TGTGCCACCAGTGAGGGGGGACAGGGGGAGGGAGAGACCCAGTACTTC | CATSEGGQGEGETQYF
TRBJ2-1 | TRBD1 | 14 | TRBV7-9 | NA | TGTGCCAGCAGTCGACAGGGGGCGGTGAATGAGCAGTTCTTC | CASSRQGAVNEQFF
TRBJ2-5 | NA | 13 | TRBV27 | NA | TGTGCCAGCAGTTTCGGGAGCCAAGAGACCCAGTACTTC | CASSFGSQETQYF
TRBJ1-5 | TRBD1 | 17 | TRBV3-1/TRBV3-2 | NA | TGTGCCAGCAGCCAAGTTCTGACCGGGACAGGGCGTCAGCCCCAGCATTTT | CASSQVLTGTGRQPQHF
TRBJ2-3 | NA | 15 | TRBV7-9 | few | TGTGCCAGCAGCTTAGCGGAGGGCAGCACAGATACGCAGTATTTT | CASSLAEGSTDTQYF
TRBJ2-3 | TRBD2 | 12 | TRBV25-1 | NA | TGTGCCAGCAGTGAAACTAGCGGGGCGCAGTATTTT | CASSETSGAQYF
TRBJ1-5 | TRBD1 | 14 | TRBV7-2 | NA | TGTGCCAGCAGCTTACTAGGACAGGGTCAGCCCCAGCATTTT | CASSLLGQGQPQHF
TRBJ1-1 | TRBD1 | 18 | TRBV11-3 | NA | TGTGCCAGCAGCTTAGATTGGGCAGGGGGCAGAGTAAACACTGAAGCTTTCTTT | CASSLDWAGGRVNTEAFF
TRBJ1-3 | TRBD1 | 13 | TRBV12-3/TRBV12-4 | NA | TGTGCCAGCGGACAGGGACAGGGAAACACCATATATTTT | CASGQGQGNTIYF
TRBJ1-1 | NA | 15 | TRBV9 | NA | TGTGCCAGCAGCGTAGCCCCGGGGGACCTCACTGAAGCTTTCTTT | CASSVAPGDLTEAFF
TRBJ2-1 | TRBD2 | 16 | TRBV3-1/TRBV3-2 | NA | TGTGCCAGCAGCCAGAAGACTAGCGGGAGTGATCGTGAGCAGTTCTTC | CASSQKTSGSDREQFF
TRBJ2-1 | TRBD1 | 17 | TRBV28 | NA | TGTGCCAGCAGTTTAAGGGGCCTGGGACAGTACTACAATGAGCAGTTCTTC | CASSLRGLGQYYNEQFF
TRBJ2-3 | NA | 11 | TRBV12-3/TRBV12-4 | NA | TGTGCCAGCAGTTACTGGGATACGCAGTATTTT | CASSYWDTQYF
TRBJ2-5 | TRBD2 | 15 | TRBV3-1/TRBV3-2 | NA | TGTGCCAGCAGCCAACCTAGCGGGAGACCGGAGACCCAGTACTTC | CASSQPSGRPETQYF
TRBJ1-3 | NA | 20 | TRBV4-2 | NA | TGTGCCAGCAGCCAACTGGTGACCGGGACACAGAGCCTCTCTGGAAACACCATATATTTT | CASSQLVTGTQSLSGNTIYF
TRBJ1-2 | NA | 14 | TRBV11-2 | NA | TGTGCCAGCAGCTTCGGCCTACAGGAAATTGGCTACACCTTC | CASSFGLQEIGYTF
TRBJ1-4 | NA | 14 | TRBV28 | once | TGTGCCAGCAGTTTATACACAACTAATGAAAAACTGTTTTTT | CASSLYTTNEKLFF
TRBJ2-7 | TRBD1 | 13 | TRBV5-4 | NA | TGTGCCATCACAAAGACAGGGGACTACGAGCAGTACTTC | CAITKTGDYEQYF
TRBJ1-6 | NA | 16 | TRBV11-2 | NA | TGTGCCAGCAGCTTAGAGGGGCACCGCTATAATTCACCCCTCCACTTT | CASSLEGHRYNSPLHF